This T cell receptor beta chain stems from a study of control samples from healthy donors and cancer patients (dated by TCRdb to about 2020). Ends trimmed: V by 3 bases, J by 0 bases; bases unmatched to a gene: 2. From the cysteine up to the phenylalanine, the CDR3 has a length of 15 residues. Only CDR3 DNA remains: 45 bases, in frame from the first base. Via the germline V gene (reference sequence), CDR1 is LNHNV and CDR2 YYDKDF. The method was the immunoSEQ multiplex PCR assay. Entries here come from immuneACCESS through TCRdb and include only in-frame sequences with V and J called. Some clones fail to appear in such tables; in the studies checked, an unresolved V gene covers under half of the shortfall, and the cause of the remainder is unknown. A total of 400,000 to 450,000 clones appear in this sample, around 90% of them only once. Of the sample, 5% to 7% falls within the top ten clones. On this clone itself: Its antigen is unknown. It has no much larger one-base neighbor in the sample; base qualities were not kept. The sample has other DNA sequences that encode this CDR3 too.

The sequence is built from TRBV15 and TRBJ1-3, and 7 junction bases match TRBD1. The receptor comes from a man aged 40-49 years with head and neck cancer. Specimen: PBMCs. The CDR3 region has the sequence CATSRGQSSGNTIYF. DNA sequence: TGTGCCACCAGCAGGGGACAGTCCTCTGGAAACACCATATATTTT.